The source of this TCR beta chain is a study of CD8 T cells in Susac syndrome. Germline V gene sequence: CDR1 MNHNS, CDR2 SASEGT. CDR3 length equals 15 residues. V was pared by 4 bases and J by 1 base, with 6 bases of the junction left unmatched. Worth noting for this clonotype: Antigen unknown.

Random hexamers were used to reverse transcribe roughly 0.45 to 1 ug of RNA. Each CDR3 protein is one row after TCRdb ran MiXCR on the immunoSEQ multiplex PCR reads. The profile shows 120,000 to 150,000 distinct CDR3 sequences, approximately 94% of them singletons. Overall study findings and caveats: Acknowledgment was made by the study that its TCR sequencing and HLA analysis involved a relatively small number of individuals.

This TCR was recovered from a human donor in good health. The rearrangement uses TRBV6-1 and TRBJ2-7; TRBD1 matches at 8 bases. The sample consisted of CD4+ T cells from PBMCs. The CDR3 DNA follows: TGTGCCAGCAGTGTCCGGGACAGGTTATCCTACGAGCAGTACTTC. The encoded protein is CASSVRDRLSYEQYF.